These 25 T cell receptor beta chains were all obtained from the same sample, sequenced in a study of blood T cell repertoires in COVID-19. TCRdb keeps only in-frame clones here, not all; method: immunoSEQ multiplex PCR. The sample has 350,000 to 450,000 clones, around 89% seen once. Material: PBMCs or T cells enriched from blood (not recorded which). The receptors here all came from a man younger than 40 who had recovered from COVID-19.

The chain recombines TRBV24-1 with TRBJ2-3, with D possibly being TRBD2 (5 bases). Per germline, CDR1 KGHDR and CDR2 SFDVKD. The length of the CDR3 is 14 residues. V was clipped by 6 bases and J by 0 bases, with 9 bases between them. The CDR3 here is CATSKRLSTDTQYF. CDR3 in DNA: TGTGCCACCAGTAAGCGGTTAAGCACAGATACGCAGTATTTT.

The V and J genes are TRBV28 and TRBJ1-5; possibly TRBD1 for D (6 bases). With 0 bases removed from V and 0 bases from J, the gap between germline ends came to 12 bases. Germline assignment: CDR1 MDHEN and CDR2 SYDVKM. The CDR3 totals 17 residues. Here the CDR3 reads CASSLWDRPYSNQPQHF. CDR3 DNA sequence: TGTGCCAGCAGTTTATGGGACAGACCTTATAGCAATCAGCCCCAGCATTTT.

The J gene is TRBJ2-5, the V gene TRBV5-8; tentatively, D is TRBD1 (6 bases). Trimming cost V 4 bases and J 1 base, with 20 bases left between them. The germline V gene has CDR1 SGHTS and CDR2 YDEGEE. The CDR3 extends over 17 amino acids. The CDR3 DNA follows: TGTGCCAGCAGCGGGATCCGGGACATAGCGTCCCAAGAGACCCAGTACTTC. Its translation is CASSGIRDIASQETQYF.

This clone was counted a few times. The CDR3 DNA is TGCGCCAGCAGGACAGACGCTTCCGAAAAACTGTTTTTT. Protein sequence: CASRTDASEKLFF. The J gene is TRBJ1-4, the V gene TRBV5-1; tentative D call: TRBD1 (5 bases). CDR1 SGHRS and CDR2 YFSETQ come from the germline V gene. The CDR3 covers 13 residues. The germline V and J ends were trimmed by 5 bases and 8 bases, with 13 bases remaining between them.

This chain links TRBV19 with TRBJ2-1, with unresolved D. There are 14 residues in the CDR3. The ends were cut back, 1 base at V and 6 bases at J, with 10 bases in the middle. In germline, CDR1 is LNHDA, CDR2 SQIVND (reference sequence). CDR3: CASSIGVKRNEQFF. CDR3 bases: TGTGCCAGTAGTATAGGGGTCAAGCGCAATGAGCAGTTCTTC.

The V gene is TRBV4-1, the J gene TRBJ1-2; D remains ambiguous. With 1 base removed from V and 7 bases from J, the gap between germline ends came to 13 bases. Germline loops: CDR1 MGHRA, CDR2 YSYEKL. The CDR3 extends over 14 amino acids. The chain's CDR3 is CASSQVRVAGGYTF. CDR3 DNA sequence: TGCGCCAGCAGCCAAGTGAGGGTTGCTGGTGGCTACACCTTC.

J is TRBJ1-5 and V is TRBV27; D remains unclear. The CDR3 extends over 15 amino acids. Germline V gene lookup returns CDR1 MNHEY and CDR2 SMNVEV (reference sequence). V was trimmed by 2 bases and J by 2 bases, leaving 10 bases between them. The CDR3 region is CASSLNSLGNQPQHF. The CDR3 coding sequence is TGTGCCAGCAGTTTAAACAGTCTCGGCAATCAGCCCCAGCATTTT.

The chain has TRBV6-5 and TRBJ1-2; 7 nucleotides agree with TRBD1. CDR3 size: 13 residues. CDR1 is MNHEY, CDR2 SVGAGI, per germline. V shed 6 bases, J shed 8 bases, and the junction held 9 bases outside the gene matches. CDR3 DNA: TGTGCCAGCAGCACCATGACAGGGAACGGCTACACCTTC. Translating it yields CASSTMTGNGYTF.

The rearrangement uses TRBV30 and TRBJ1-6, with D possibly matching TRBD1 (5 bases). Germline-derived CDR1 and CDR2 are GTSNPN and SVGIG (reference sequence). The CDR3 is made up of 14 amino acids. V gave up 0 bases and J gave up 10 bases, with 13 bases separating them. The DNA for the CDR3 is TGTGCCTGGAGTGTAGGGAGGGGAGGCTCACCCCTCCACTTT. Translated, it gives CAWSVGRGGSPLHF.

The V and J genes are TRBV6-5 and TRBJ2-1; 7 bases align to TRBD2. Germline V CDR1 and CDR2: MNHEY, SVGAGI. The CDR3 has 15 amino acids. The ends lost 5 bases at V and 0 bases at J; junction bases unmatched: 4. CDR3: CASSPLASSYNEQFF. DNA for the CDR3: TGTGCCAGCAGTCCACTAGCGAGCTCCTACAATGAGCAGTTCTTC.

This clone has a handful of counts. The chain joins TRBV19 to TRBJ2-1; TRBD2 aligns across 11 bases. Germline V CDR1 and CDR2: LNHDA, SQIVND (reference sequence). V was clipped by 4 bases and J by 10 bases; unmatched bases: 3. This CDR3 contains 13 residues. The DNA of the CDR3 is TGTGCCAGTAGTACGGGACTAGCGGAGGAGCAGTTCTTC. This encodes CASSTGLAEEQFF.

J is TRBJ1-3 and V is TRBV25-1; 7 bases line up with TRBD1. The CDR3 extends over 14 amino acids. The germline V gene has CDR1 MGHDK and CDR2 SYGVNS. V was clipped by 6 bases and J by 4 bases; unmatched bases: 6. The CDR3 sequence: CASRQTGSGNTIYF. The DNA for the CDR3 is TGTGCCAGCAGACAGACAGGGTCGGGAAACACCATATATTTT.

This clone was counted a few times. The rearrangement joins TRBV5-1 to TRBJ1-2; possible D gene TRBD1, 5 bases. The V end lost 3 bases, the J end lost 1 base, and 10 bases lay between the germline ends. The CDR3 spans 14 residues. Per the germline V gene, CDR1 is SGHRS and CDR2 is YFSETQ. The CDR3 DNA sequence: TGCGCCAGCAGCTCGCAGCAGGGTAACTATGGCTACACCTTC. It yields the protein CASSSQQGNYGYTF.

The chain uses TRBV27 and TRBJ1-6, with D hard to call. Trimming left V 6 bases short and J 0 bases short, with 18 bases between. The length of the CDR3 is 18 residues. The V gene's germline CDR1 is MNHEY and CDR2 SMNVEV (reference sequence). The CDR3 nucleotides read TGTGCCAGCAGCCTACTTACAGCTCCTGGCTCCTATAATTCACCCCTCCACTTT. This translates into CASSLLTAPGSYNSPLHF.

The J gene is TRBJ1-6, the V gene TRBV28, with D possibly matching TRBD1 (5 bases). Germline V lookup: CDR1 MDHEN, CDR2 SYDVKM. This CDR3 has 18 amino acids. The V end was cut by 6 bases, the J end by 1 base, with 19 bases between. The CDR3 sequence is CASSDGHSGLSYNSPLHF. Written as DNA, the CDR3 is TGTGCCAGCAGCGACGGACATAGTGGATTGTCCTATAATTCACCCCTCCACTTT.

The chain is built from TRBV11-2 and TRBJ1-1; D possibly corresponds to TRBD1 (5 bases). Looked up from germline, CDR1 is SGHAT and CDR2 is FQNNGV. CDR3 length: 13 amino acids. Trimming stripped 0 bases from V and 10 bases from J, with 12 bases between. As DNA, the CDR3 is TGTGCCAGCAGCTTAGACCCACAGGCACCAGCTTTCTTT. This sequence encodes CASSLDPQAPAFF.

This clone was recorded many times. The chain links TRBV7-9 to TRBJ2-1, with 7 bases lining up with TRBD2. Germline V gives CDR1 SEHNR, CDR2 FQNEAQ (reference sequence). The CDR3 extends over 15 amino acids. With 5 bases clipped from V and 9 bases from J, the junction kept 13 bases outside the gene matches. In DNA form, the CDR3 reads TGTGCCAGCAGCCTAGGGACTACTCCTCGGAGTGAGCAGTTCTTC. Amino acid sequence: CASSLGTTPRSEQFF.

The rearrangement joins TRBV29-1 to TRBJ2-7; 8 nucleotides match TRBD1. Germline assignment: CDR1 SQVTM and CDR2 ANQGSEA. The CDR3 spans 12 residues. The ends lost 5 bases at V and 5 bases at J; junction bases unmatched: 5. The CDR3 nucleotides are TGCAGCGTTACCAGGGGGCGCCACGAGCAGTACTTC. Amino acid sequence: CSVTRGRHEQYF.

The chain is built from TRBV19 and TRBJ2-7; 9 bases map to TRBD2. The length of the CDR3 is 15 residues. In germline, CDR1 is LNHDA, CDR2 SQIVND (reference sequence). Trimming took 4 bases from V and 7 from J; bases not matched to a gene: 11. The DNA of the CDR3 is TGTGCCAGTAGTACTCTAGCGGGACGATTGGGGGAGCAGTACTTC. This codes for CASSTLAGRLGEQYF.

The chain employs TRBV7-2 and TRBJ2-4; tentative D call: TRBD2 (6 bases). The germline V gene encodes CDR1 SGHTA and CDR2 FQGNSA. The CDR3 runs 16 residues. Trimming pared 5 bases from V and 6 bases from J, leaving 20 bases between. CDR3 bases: TGTGCCAGCAGCCCGAACTCTTTTGCGGGAAGAAACATTCAGTACTTC. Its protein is CASSPNSFAGRNIQYF.

The CDR3 loop is CASSPAGHNEQFF. The DNA of the CDR3 is TGTGCCAGCAGCCCAGCAGGTCACAATGAGCAGTTCTTC. V is TRBV5-5 and J is TRBJ2-1; D is uncertain. Germline values: CDR1 SGHKS, CDR2 YYEKEE (reference sequence). This CDR3 is 13 amino acids long. With 4 bases removed from V and 5 bases from J, the gap between germline ends came to 10 bases. Full variable domain (remainder filled in from reference TRBV5-5 and TRBJ2-1): DAGVTQSPTHLIKTRGQQVTLRCSPISGHKSVSWYQQVLGQGPQFIFQYYEKEERGRGNFPDRFSARQFPNYSSELNVNALLLGDSALYLCASSPAGHNEQFFGPGTRLTVL.

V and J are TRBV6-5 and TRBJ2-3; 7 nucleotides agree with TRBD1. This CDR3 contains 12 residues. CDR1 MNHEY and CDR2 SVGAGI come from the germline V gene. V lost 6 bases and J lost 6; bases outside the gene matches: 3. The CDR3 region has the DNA TGTGCCAGCAGGGACAGGTGGGATACGCAGTATTTT. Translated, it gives CASRDRWDTQYF.

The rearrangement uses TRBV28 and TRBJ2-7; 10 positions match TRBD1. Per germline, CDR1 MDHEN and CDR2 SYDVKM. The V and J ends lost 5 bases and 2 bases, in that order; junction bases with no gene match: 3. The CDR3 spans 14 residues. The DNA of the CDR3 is TGTGCCAGCAGTGGGACAGGGGACGCCTACGAGCAGTACTTC. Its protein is CASSGTGDAYEQYF. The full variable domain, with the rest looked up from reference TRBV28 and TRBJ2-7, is DVKVTQSSRYLVKRTGEKVFLECVQDMDHENMFWYRQDPGLGLRLIYFSYDVKMKEKGDIPEGYSVSREKKERFSLILESASTNQTSMYLCASSGTGDAYEQYFGPGTRLTVT.

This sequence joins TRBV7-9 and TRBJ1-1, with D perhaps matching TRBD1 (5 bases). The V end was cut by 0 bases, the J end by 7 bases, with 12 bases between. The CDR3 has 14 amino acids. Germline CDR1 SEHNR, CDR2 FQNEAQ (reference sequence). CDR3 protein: CASSLAGAESEAFF. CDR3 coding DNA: TGTGCCAGCAGCTTAGCAGGGGCAGAAAGTGAAGCTTTCTTT.

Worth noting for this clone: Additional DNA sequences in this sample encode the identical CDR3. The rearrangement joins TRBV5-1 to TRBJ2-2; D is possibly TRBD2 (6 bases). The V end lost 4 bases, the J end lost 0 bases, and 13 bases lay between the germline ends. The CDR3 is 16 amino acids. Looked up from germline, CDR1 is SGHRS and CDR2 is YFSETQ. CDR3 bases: TGCGCCAGCAGCCCGGGACTCCGACCGAACACCGGGGAGCTGTTTTTT. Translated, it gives CASSPGLRPNTGELFF.